The next 2 T cell receptor beta chains were all read from a single sample in a study of CD8 T cells in ankylosing spondylitis. TCRdb re-called the 5' RACE reads through MiXCR, storing one row per CDR3 protein. The sample consists of about 96,000 distinct CDR3 sequences, around 25% of them appearing once. The sample taken for sequencing was blood, either unsorted or a sorted T cell fraction (not recorded which). The source is a male donor with ankylosing spondylitis or in good health (not recorded which).

The sample holds a few counts of this clonotype. The chain has TRBV20-1 and TRBJ1-2, with 9 bases lining up with TRBD1. Germline values: CDR1 DFQATT, CDR2 SNEGSKA (reference sequence). The V and J ends lost 3 bases and 6 bases, in that order; junction bases with no gene match: 8. This CDR3 comprises 14 residues. The CDR3 coding sequence is TGCAGTGCTAGGGACCCGGGACAGGGAGATGGCTACACCTTC. This translates into CSARDPGQGDGYTF.

The J gene is TRBJ2-7, the V gene TRBV27; D perhaps matches TRBD2 (5 bases). CDR3 size: 14 residues. V gave up 3 bases and J gave up 2 bases, with 11 bases separating them. Per germline, CDR1 MNHEY and CDR2 SMNVEV (reference sequence). The CDR3 loop reads CASSFSSGTYEQYF. The CDR3 DNA reads as TGTGCCAGCAGTTTTTCAAGCGGTACCTACGAGCAGTACTTC.